This T cell receptor (beta chain) was captured in a study of cytomegalovirus exposure and HLA in healthy donors. General study points: HLA alleles showed associations with 15,000 to 20,000 TCR beta sequences in a later analysis, at a 0.05 false discovery rate. Reportedly, diagnosis of cytomegalovirus status by the classifier showed high specificity and sensitivity. Presence/absence analyses treated sequencing depth as roughly uniform across donors. The HLA-A and HLA-B alleles of most subjects were reportedly predicted accurately from TCR beta sequences.

In its sample, this clone was seen a few times. Antigen: not known. PCR involved 60 Vbeta and 13 Jbeta primers. Repertoires were generated with immunoSEQ multiplex PCR, while TCRdb's copy carries only in-frame clones and drops some. In the table there are approximately 77,000 clones, approximately 75% of which are singletons. This CDR3 spans 16 amino acids. From germline, CDR1 is MGHRA and CDR2 YSYEKL. V shed 1 base, J shed 5 bases, and the junction held 5 bases outside the gene matches. This TCR was recovered from a woman between 35 and 50 years old in good health and CMV-seronegative. The V and J genes are TRBV4-1 and TRBJ1-4, with 9 bases aligning to TRBD1. The sample was PBMCs. The CDR3 spells CASSQGFGQGNEKLFF. CDR3 DNA: TGCGCCAGCAGCCAAGGGTTCGGACAGGGGAATGAAAAACTGTTTTTT.